This TCR beta chain comes out of a study of PD-1 blockade in classical Hodgkin lymphoma. Findings and caveats of the study: The origin of the repertoire differences remains undefined, with disease activity or prior therapy as possible causes.

Losses at the gene ends were 6 bases for V and 3 bases for J; bases not matched to a gene: 10. CDR1 and CDR2 from the germline V gene are MDHEN and SYDVKM. The CDR3 runs 15 residues. Every one of the patients relapsed after autologous stem cell transplantation (brentuximab vedotin exposure was variable). In regard to this clone: Its cognate antigen is unknown.

Measured with immunoSEQ multiplex PCR; TCRdb has only the in-frame clones, and not every one. The repertoire holds some 95,000 clones, with 80% to 90% as singletons. The receptor was derived from a human donor with classical Hodgkin lymphoma. The chain joins TRBV28 to TRBJ1-2; TRBD1 aligns across 7 bases. The material sequenced was peripheral blood mononuclear cells (PBMCs), taken before the second cycle of nivolumab. Written as DNA, the CDR3 is TGTGCCAGCAGAAACCAAAGGGGGCTGGACTATGGCTACACCTTC. Its protein product is CASRNQRGLDYGYTF.